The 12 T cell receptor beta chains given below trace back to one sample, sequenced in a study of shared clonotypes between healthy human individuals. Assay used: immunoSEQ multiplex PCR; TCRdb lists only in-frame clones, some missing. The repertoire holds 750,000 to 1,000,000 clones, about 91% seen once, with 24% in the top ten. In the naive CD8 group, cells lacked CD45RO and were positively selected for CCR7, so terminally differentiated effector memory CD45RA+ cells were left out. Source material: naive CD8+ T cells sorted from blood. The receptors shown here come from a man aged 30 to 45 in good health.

The CDR3 sequence: CSVEGNSGRHNEQFF. CDR3 nucleotide sequence: TGCAGCGTTGAAGGTAATAGCGGGAGACACAATGAGCAGTTCTTC. This sequence joins TRBV29-1 and TRBJ2-1, with TRBD2 matching 9 bases. Trimming took 1 base from V and 5 from J; bases not matched to a gene: 6. The CDR3 is 15 residues long. CDR1 and CDR2 (germline): SQVTM, ANQGSEA.

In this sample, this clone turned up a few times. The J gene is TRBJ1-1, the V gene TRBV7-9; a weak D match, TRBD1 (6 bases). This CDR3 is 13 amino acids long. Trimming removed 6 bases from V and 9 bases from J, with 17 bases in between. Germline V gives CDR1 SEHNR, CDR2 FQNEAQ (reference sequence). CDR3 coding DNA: TGTGCCAGCAGACCTACTAACAGGGATCAAGCTTTCTTT. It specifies CASRPTNRDQAFF.

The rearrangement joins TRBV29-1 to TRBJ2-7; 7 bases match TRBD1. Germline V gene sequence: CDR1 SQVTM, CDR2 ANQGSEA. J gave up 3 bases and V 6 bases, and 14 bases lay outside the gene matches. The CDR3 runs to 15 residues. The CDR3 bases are TGCAGCGTAACGCCCGGGACAGCGATAAACTACGAGCAGTACTTC. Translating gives CSVTPGTAINYEQYF.

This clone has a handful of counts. This CDR3 is CASSRNKGLAANYNEQFF. The CDR3 DNA reads as TGTGCCAGCAGCCGAAACAAAGGACTAGCGGCCAACTACAATGAGCAGTTCTTC. J is TRBJ2-1 and V is TRBV7-9; 10 bases fit TRBD2. The length of the CDR3 is 18 residues. V dropped 5 bases and J dropped 3; count of bases not matched to a gene: 13. From germline, CDR1 is SEHNR and CDR2 FQNEAQ (reference sequence).

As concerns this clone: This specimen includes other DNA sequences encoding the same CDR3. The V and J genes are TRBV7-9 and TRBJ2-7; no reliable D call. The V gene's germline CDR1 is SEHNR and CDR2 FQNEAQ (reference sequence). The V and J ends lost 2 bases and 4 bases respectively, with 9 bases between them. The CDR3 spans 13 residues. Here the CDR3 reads CASSLSAAYEQYF. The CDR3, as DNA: TGTGCCAGCAGCTTATCGGCAGCGTACGAGCAGTACTTC.

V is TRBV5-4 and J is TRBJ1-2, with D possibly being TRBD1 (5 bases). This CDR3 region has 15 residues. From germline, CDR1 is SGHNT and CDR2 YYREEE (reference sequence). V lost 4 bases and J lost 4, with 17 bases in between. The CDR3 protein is CASSPPSGFAYGYTF. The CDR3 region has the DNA TGTGCCAGCAGCCCACCATCAGGGTTTGCCTATGGCTACACCTTC.

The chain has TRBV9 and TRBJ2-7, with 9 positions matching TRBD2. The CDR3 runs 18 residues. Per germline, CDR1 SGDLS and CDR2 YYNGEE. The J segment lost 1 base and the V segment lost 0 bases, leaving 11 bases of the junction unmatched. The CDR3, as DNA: TGTGCCAGCAGCGTAGGCCCTAGCGGGACGAAAATTTCCTACGAGCAGTACTTC. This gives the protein CASSVGPSGTKISYEQYF.

CDR3 in amino acids: CASKSEVEQYF. DNA for the CDR3: TGTGCCAGCAAGTCGGAGGTCGAGCAGTACTTC. The rearrangement joins TRBV7-8 to TRBJ2-7, with a weak D call TRBD2 (5 bases). This CDR3 is built from 11 residues. The germline V and J ends were trimmed by 7 bases and 6 bases, with 10 bases remaining between them. In germline, CDR1 is SGHVS, CDR2 FQNEAQ.

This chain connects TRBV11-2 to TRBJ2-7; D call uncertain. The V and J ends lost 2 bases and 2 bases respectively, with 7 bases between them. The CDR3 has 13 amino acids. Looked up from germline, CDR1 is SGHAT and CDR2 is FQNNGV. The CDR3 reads CASSLLATYEQYF. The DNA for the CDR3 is TGTGCCAGCAGCTTATTAGCCACCTACGAGCAGTACTTC.

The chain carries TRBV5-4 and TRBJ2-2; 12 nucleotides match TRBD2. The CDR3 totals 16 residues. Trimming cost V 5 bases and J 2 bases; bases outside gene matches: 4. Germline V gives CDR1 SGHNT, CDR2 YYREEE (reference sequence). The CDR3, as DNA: TGTGCCAGCAGGGAGGGACTAGCGGGTAACACCGGGGAGCTGTTTTTT. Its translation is CASREGLAGNTGELFF. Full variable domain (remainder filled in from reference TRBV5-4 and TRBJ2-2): ETGVTQSPTHLIKTRGQQVTLRCSSQSGHNTVSWYQQALGQGPQFIFQYYREEENGRGNFPPRFSGLQFPNYSSELNVNALELDDSALYLCASREGLAGNTGELFFGEGSRLTVL.

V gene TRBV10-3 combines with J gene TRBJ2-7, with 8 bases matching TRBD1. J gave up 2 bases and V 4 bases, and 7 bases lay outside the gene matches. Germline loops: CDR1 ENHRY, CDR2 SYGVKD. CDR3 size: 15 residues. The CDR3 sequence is CAISVAGTGTYEQYF. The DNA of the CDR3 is TGTGCCATCAGTGTGGCCGGGACAGGAACCTACGAGCAGTACTTC.

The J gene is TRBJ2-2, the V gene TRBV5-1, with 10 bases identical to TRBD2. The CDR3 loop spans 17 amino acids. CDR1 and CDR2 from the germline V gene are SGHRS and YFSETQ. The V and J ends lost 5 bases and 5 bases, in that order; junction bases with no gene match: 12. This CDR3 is CASRPQSSGSSTGELFF. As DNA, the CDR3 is TGCGCCAGCAGGCCCCAATCTAGCGGGAGTTCGACCGGGGAGCTGTTTTTT.